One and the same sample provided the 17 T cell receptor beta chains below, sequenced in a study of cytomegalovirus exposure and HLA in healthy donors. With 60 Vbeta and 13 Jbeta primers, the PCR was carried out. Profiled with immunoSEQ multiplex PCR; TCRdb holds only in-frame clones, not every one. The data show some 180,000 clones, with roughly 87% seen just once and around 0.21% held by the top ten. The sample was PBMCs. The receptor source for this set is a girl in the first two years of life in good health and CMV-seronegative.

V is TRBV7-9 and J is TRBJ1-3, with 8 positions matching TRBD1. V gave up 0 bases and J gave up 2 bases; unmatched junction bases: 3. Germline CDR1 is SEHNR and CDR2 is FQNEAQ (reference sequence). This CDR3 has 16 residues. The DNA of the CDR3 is TGTGCCAGCAGCTTAGCGACAGGGGCCGCTGGAAACACCATATATTTT. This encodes CASSLATGAAGNTIYF.

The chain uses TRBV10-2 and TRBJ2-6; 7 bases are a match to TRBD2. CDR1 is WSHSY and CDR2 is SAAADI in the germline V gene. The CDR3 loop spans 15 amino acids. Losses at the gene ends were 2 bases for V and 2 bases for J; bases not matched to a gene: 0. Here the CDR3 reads CASSEGGAGANVLTF. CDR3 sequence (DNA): TGCGCCAGCAGTGAGGGGGGGGCTGGGGCCAACGTCCTGACTTTC.

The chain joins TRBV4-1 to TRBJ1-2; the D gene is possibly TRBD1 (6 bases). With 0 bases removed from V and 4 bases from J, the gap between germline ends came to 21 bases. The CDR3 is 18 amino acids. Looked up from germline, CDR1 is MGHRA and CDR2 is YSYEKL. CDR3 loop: CASSQDLYIGRGSYGYTF. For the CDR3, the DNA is TGCGCCAGCAGCCAAGATCTCTATATCGGCAGGGGCTCCTATGGCTACACCTTC.

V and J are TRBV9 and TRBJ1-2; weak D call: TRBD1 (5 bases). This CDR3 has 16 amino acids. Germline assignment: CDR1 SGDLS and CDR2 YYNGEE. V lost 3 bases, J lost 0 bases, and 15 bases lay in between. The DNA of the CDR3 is TGTGCCAGCAGCGACCCTCGGGGACTGCCTAACTATGGCTACACCTTC. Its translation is CASSDPRGLPNYGYTF. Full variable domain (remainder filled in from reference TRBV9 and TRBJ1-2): DSGVTQTPKHLITATGQRVTLRCSPRSGDLSVYWYQQSLDQGLQFLIQYYNGEERAKGNILERFSAQQFPDLHSELNLSSLELGDSALYFCASSDPRGLPNYGYTFGSGTRLTVV.

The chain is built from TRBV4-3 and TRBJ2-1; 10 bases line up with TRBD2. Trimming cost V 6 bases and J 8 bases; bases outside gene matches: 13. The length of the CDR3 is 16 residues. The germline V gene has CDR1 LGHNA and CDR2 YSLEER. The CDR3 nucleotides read TGCGCCAGCAGACCTTTGCTAGCGGGAGAAAATGATGAGCAGTTCTTC. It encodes CASRPLLAGENDEQFF.

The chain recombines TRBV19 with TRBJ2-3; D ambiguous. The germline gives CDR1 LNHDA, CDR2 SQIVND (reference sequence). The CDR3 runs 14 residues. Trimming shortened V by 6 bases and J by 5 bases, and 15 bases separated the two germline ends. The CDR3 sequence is CASRRVDPGDTQYF. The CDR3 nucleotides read TGTGCCAGTAGAAGAGTAGATCCTGGAGATACGCAGTATTTT. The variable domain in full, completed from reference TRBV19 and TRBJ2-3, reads DGGITQSPKYLFRKEGQNVTLSCEQNLNHDAMYWYRQDPGQGLRLIYYSQIVNDFQKGDIAEGYSVSREKKESFPLTVTSAQKNPTAFYLCASRRVDPGDTQYFGPGTRLTVL.

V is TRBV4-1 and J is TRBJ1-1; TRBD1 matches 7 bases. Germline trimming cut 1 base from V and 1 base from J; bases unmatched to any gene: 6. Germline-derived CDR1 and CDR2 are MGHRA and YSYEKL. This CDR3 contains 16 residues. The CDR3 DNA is TGCGCCAGCAGCCAAGTGCCCCACAGGGGGAACACTGAAGCTTTCTTT. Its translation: CASSQVPHRGNTEAFF.

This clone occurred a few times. Here the CDR3 reads CASGRTGGQETQYF. DNA of the CDR3: TGTGCCAGTGGGAGGACAGGGGGACAAGAGACCCAGTACTTC. The gene calls are TRBV19 and TRBJ2-5, with 10 bases fitting TRBD1. Per the germline V gene, CDR1 is LNHDA and CDR2 is SQIVND (reference sequence). The CDR3 has 14 amino acids. The V and J ends lost 8 bases and 2 bases, in that order; junction bases with no gene match: 5. The entire variable domain, with the rest obtained from reference TRBV19 and TRBJ2-5, is as follows: DGGITQSPKYLFRKEGQNVTLSCEQNLNHDAMYWYRQDPGQGLRLIYYSQIVNDFQKGDIAEGYSVSREKKESFPLTVTSAQKNPTAFYLCASGRTGGQETQYFGPGTRLLVL.

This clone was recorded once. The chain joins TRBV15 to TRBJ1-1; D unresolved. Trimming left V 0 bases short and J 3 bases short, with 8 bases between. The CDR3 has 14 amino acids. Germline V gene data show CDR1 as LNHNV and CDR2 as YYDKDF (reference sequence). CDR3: CATSRDAGYTEAFF. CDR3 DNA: TGTGCCACCAGCAGAGACGCGGGGTACACTGAAGCTTTCTTT.

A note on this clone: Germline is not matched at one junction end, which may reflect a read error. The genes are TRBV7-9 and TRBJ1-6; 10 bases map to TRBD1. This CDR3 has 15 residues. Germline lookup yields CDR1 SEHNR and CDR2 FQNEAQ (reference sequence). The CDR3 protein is CSSSLVGTGESPLHF. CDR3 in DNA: TGTTCCAGCAGCTTAGTCGGGACAGGGGAGTCACCCCTCCACTTT.

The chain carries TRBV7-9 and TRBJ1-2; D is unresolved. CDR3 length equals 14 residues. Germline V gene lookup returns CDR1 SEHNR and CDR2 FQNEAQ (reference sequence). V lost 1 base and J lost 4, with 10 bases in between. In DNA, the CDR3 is TGTGCCAGCAGCTTAGATTACGGAGGCTATGGCTACACCTTC. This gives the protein CASSLDYGGYGYTF.

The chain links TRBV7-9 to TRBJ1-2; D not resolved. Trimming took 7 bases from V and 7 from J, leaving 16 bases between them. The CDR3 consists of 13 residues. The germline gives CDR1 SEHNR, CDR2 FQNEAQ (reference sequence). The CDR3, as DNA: TGTGCCAGCAATACAGATACCCGTTCTGGCTACACCTTC. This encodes CASNTDTRSGYTF.

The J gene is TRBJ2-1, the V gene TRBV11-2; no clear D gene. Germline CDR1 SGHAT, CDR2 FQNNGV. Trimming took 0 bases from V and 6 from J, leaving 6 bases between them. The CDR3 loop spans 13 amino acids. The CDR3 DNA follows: TGTGCCAGCAGCTTAGAAGCTACCAATGAGCAGTTCTTC. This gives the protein CASSLEATNEQFF.

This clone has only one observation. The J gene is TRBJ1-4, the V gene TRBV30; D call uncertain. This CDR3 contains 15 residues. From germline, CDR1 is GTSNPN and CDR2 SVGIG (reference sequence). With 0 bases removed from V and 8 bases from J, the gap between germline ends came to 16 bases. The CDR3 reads CAWSVLGGFGEKLFF. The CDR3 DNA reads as TGTGCCTGGAGTGTACTGGGAGGGTTCGGAGAAAAACTGTTTTTT.

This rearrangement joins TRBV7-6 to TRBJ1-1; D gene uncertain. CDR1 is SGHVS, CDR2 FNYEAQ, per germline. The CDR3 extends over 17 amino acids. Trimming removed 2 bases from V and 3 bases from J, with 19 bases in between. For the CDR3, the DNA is TGTGCCAGCAGCTTACTCCCTAATTGGCGTCGGGACACTGAAGCTTTCTTT. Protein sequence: CASSLLPNWRRDTEAFF.

This CDR3 reads CAISESDRSYQPQHF. The CDR3 DNA reads TGTGCCATCAGTGAGTCCGACAGGAGCTATCAGCCCCAGCATTTT. V usage is TRBV10-3 and J usage is TRBJ1-5; weak D call: TRBD1 (6 bases). Trimming pared 0 bases from V and 5 bases from J, leaving 11 bases between. Germline CDR1 reads ENHRY; CDR2 reads SYGVKD. The CDR3 sequence is 15 residues long.

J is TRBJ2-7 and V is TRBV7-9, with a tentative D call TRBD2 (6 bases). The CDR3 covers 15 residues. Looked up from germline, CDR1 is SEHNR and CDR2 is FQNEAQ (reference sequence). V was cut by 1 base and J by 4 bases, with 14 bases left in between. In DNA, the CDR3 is TGTGCCAGCAGCTTAGTAGGTGGAGGGAGTTACGAGCAGTACTTC. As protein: CASSLVGGGSYEQYF.